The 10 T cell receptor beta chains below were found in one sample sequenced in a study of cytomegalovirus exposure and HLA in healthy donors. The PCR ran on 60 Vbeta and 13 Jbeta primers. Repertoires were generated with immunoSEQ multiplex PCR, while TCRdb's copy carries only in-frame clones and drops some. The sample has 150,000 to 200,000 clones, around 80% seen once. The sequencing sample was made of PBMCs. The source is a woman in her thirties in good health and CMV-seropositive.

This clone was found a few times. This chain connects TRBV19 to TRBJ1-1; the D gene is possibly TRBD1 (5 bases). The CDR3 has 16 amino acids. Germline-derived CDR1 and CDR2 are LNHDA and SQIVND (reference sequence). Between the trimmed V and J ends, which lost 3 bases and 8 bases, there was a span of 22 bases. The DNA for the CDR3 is TGTGCCAGTAGTATTCTCCCCGGCCGGACACCCACAGAAGCTTTCTTT. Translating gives CASSILPGRTPTEAFF.

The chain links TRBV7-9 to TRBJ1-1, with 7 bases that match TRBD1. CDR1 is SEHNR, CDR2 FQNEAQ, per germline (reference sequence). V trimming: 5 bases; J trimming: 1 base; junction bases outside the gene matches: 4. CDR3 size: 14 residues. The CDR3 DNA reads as TGTGCCAGCAGCCCAAGACAGGGGAACACTGAAGCTTTCTTT. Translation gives CASSPRQGNTEAFF.

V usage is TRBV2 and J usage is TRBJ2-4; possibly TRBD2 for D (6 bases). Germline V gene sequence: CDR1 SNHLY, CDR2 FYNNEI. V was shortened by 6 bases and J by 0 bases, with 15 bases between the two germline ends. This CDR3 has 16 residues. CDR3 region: CASRGGEILAKNIQYF. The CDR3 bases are TGTGCCAGCAGGGGGGGAGAGATCCTAGCCAAAAACATTCAGTACTTC.

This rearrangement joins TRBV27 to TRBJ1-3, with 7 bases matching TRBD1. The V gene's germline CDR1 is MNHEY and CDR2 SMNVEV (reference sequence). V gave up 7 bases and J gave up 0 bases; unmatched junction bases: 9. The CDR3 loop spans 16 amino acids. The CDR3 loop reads CASKETGSFSGNTIYF. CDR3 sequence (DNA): TGTGCCAGCAAGGAGACAGGGAGTTTCTCTGGAAACACCATATATTTT.

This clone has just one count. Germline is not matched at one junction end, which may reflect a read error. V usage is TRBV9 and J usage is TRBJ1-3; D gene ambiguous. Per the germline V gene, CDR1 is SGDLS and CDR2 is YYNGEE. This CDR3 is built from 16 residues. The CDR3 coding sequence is TGTGCCAGCACCGTAAATCCGGGTTCTTTTGGAAACACCATATATTTT. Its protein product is CASTVNPGSFGNTIYF. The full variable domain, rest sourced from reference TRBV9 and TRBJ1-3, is DSGVTQTPKHLITATGQRVTLRCSPRSGDLSVYWYQQSLDQGLQFLIQYYNGEERAKGNILERFSAQQFPDLHSELNLSSLELGDSALYFCASTVNPGSFGNTIYFGEGSWLTVV.

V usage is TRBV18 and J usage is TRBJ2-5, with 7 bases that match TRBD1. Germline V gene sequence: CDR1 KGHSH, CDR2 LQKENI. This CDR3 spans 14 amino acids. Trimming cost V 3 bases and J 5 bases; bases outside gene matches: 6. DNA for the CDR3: TGTGCCAGCTCACCGGGAGACAGGGCGGAGACCCAGTACTTC. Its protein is CASSPGDRAETQYF.

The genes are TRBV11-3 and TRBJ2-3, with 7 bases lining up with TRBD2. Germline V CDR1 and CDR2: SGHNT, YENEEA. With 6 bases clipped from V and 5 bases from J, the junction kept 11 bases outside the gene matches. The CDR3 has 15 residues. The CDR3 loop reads CASRPGGGRGDTQYF. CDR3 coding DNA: TGTGCCAGCAGACCCGGGGGAGGGCGCGGAGATACGCAGTATTTT.

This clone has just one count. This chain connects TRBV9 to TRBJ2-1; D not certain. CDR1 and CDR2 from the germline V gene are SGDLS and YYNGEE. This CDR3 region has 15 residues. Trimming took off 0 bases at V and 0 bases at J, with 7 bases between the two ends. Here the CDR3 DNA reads TGTGCCAGCAGCGTAGTGAGTAGCTCCTACAATGAGCAGTTCTTC. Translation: CASSVVSSSYNEQFF.

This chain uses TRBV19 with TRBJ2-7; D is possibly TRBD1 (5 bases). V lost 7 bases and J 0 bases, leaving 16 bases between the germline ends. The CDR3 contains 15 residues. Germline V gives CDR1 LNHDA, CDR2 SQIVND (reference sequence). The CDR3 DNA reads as TGTGCCAGTACCCTAGGGGCAGGGTACTCCTACGAGCAGTACTTC. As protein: CASTLGAGYSYEQYF.

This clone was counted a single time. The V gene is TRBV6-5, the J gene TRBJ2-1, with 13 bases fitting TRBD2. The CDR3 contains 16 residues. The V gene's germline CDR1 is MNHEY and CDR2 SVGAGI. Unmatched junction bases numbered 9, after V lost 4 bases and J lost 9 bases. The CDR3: CASSSSTSGGRSEQFF. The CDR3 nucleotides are TGTGCCAGCAGTTCCTCGACTAGCGGGGGGAGGAGTGAGCAGTTCTTC.